This TCR beta chain was recovered during a study of PD-1 blockade in classical Hodgkin lymphoma. Sample time point: cycle 4 day 1 (C4D1), after five to seven weeks of nivolumab. The patients all showed relapse after autologous stem cell transplantation, while their brentuximab vedotin exposure varied. Findings and caveats of the study: Nivolumab initiated under 1 year post-ASCT led to patient exclusion. Similar baseline diversity was found in complete responders and newly diagnosed patients.

On this clone: The target antigen is unknown.

Libraries were prepared by immunoSEQ multiplex PCR; TCRdb keeps only in-frame clonotypes and omits some of them. The data contain some 53,000 clones, roughly nine tenths of them singletons. The germline CDR1 and CDR2 sequences are MNHEY and SMNVEV (reference sequence). The length of the CDR3 is 15 residues. V was pared by 6 bases and J by 6 bases, with 10 bases of the junction left unmatched. This sequence originates from a human donor with classical Hodgkin lymphoma. The rearrangement joins TRBV27 to TRBJ2-2, with 7 positions matching TRBD1. Sequencing used peripheral blood mononuclear cells (PBMCs), obtained before the fourth cycle of nivolumab. The CDR3 nucleotides are TGTGCCAGCAGCCCGACAGGGTTGGCCCCCGGGGAGCTGTTTTTT. Its protein is CASSPTGLAPGELFF.